The 25 T cell receptor beta chains listed next were all sequenced from one sample in a study of blood T cells in healthy people across ages. A J-beta primer mix and a sample-barcoded 5' primer were used in a second PCR of about 7 to 11 cycles. TCRdb used MiXCR to reprocess the 5' RACE reads, holding one entry per CDR3 protein. The sample shows over 1.5 million distinct CDR3 sequences, roughly 50% of them seen only once. Sequencing was carried out using blood. These receptors all come from a woman between 40 and 55 years old in good health.

This clonotype was seen a few times. This chain uses TRBV7-9 with TRBJ2-1, with 10 nucleotides matching TRBD1. The V gene's germline CDR1 is SEHNR and CDR2 FQNEAQ (reference sequence). This CDR3 comprises 16 residues. V lost 5 bases to trimming and J lost 6 bases; unmatched junction nucleotides: 10. The CDR3 protein is CASSTRQGASINEQFF. CDR3 nucleotide sequence: TGTGCCAGCAGCACAAGACAGGGGGCCTCTATCAATGAGCAGTTCTTC. Based on the CDR3 plus reference TRBV7-9 and TRBJ2-1, the full variable domain is DTGVSQNPRHKITKRGQNVTFRCDPISEHNRLYWYRQTLGQGPEFLTYFQNEAQLEKSRLLSDRFSAERPKGSFSTLEIQRTEQGDSAMYLCASSTRQGASINEQFFGPGTRLTVL.

The sample holds a few counts of this clonotype. The chain combines TRBV12-3 or TRBV12-4 with TRBJ2-7; 8 nucleotides align to TRBD1. The CDR3 spans 13 residues. J lost 5 bases, V lost 5 bases, and 5 bases had no gene match. The CDR3 bases are TGTGCCAGCAGTCCGGGACAGGTTCACGAGCAGTACTTC. Residues: CASSPGQVHEQYF.

This chain joins TRBV20-1 and TRBJ2-1; 7 bases line up with TRBD2. Germline V gene sequence: CDR1 DFQATT, CDR2 SNEGSKA (reference sequence). The CDR3 extends over 13 amino acids. Unmatched junction bases numbered 7, after V lost 5 bases and J lost 6 bases. The CDR3 loop reads CSAQPGTINEQFF. The CDR3 coding sequence is TGCAGTGCTCAACCCGGGACTATCAATGAGCAGTTCTTC.

V gene TRBV5-6 combines with J gene TRBJ2-5, with 7 positions matching TRBD1. V lost 5 bases and J lost 2; bases outside the gene matches: 6. This CDR3 is built from 14 residues. Germline CDR1 is SGHDT and CDR2 is YYEEEE. The CDR3 DNA sequence: TGTGCCAGCAGGGAGACAGGGTCACAAGAGACCCAGTACTTC. Translated, it gives CASRETGSQETQYF.

A few counts support this clonotype. This sequence joins TRBV20-1 and TRBJ1-2, with D perhaps matching TRBD1 (5 bases). CDR1 and CDR2 (germline): DFQATT, SNEGSKA (reference sequence). This CDR3 spans 12 amino acids. The V and J ends lost 5 bases and 8 bases respectively, with 15 bases between them. CDR3 sequence: CSAPPGPYGYTF. The CDR3 DNA sequence: TGCAGTGCTCCCCCAGGGCCCTACGGCTACACCTTC.

In regard to this clonotype: An end of the junction differs from the germline gene, which may be a read error. The chain joins TRBV27 to TRBJ2-7; 9 bases match TRBD2. Germline assignment: CDR1 MNHEY and CDR2 SMNVEV (reference sequence). This CDR3 comprises 15 residues. In DNA, the CDR3 is TGTGCCGGCAGTTTCGAAGCGGGGGGCCTTTACGAGCAGTACTTC. This codes for CAGSFEAGGLYEQYF.

DNA of the CDR3: TGTGCCAGCAGCTTAGTCCCAGGCATAGCTAACTATGGCTACACCTTC. Protein product: CASSLVPGIANYGYTF. The chain carries TRBV7-2 and TRBJ1-2; D not certain. V was shortened by 1 base and J by 0 bases, with 12 bases between the two germline ends. The CDR3 sequence is 16 residues long. Germline V gene data show CDR1 as SGHTA and CDR2 as FQGNSA.

This chain uses TRBV20-1 with TRBJ1-1, with D possibly being TRBD1 (6 bases). Germline CDR1 reads DFQATT; CDR2 reads SNEGSKA (reference sequence). The V end lost 2 bases, the J end lost 0 bases, and 16 bases lay between the germline ends. The CDR3 is made up of 16 amino acids. As DNA, the CDR3 is TGCAGTGCTAGAACCTGGACAGCTCCTATGAACACTGAAGCTTTCTTT. This codes for CSARTWTAPMNTEAFF.

The genes are TRBV20-1 and TRBJ1-2, with 7 bases fitting TRBD1. Unmatched junction bases numbered 10, after V lost 8 bases and J lost 4 bases. The germline CDR1 and CDR2 sequences are DFQATT and SNEGSKA (reference sequence). The CDR3 is 13 amino acids. DNA of the CDR3: TGCAGTTGCATACACAGGGGAGGCTATGGCTACACCTTC. This translates into CSCIHRGGYGYTF.

This clonotype turned up a few times. V is TRBV7-2 and J is TRBJ2-4; TRBD2 aligns across 12 bases. Germline CDR1 reads SGHTA; CDR2 reads FQGNSA. Germline trimming cut 5 bases from V and 6 bases from J; bases unmatched to any gene: 5. The CDR3 is made up of 15 amino acids. CDR3 protein: CASSPGLAGRNIQYF. For the CDR3, the DNA is TGTGCCAGCAGCCCCGGACTAGCGGGGAGAAACATTCAGTACTTC.

V usage is TRBV29-1 and J usage is TRBJ1-2; D perhaps matches TRBD1 (6 bases). Germline CDR1 reads SQVTM; CDR2 reads ANQGSEA. There are 13 residues in the CDR3. The V and J ends lost 0 bases and 6 bases respectively, with 11 bases between them. The CDR3 nucleotides are TGCAGCGTTGAAGATCTCAGGGGTCATGGCTACACCTTC. Translating gives CSVEDLRGHGYTF.

The V gene is TRBV7-2, the J gene TRBJ1-2; D remains unclear. Germline CDR1 is SGHTA and CDR2 is FQGNSA. Trimming removed 5 bases from V and 4 bases from J, with 17 bases in between. The CDR3 consists of 15 residues. The CDR3 nucleotides are TGTGCCAGCAGCCCTCAGCCGGGGAGCGCCTATGGCTACACCTTC. The encoded protein is CASSPQPGSAYGYTF. The full variable domain, completed using reference TRBV7-2 and TRBJ1-2, is GAGVSQSPSNKVTEKGKDVELRCDPISGHTALYWYRQSLGQGLEFLIYFQGNSAPDKSGLPSDRFSAERTGGSVSTLTIQRTQQEDSAVYLCASSPQPGSAYGYTFGSGTRLTVV.

This chain links TRBV10-3 with TRBJ2-7, with TRBD1 matching 9 bases. The germline gives CDR1 ENHRY, CDR2 SYGVKD. The V gene end was trimmed by 4 bases and the J gene end by 1 base; junction bases not matched to a gene: 5. The CDR3 sequence is 15 residues long. The DNA for the CDR3 is TGTGCCATCAGTGGTGGACAGGGGCCTTCCTACGAGCAGTACTTC. It specifies CAISGGQGPSYEQYF.

This clonotype was observed a few times. The chain uses TRBV28 and TRBJ2-5; unclear D gene. Trimming took off 6 bases at V and 4 bases at J, with 12 bases between the two ends. CDR3 length: 13 amino acids. In germline, CDR1 is MDHEN, CDR2 SYDVKM. The CDR3 sequence: CASSGSSVETQYF. The CDR3 nucleotides are TGTGCCAGCAGCGGGTCGAGTGTAGAGACCCAGTACTTC.

This clonotype was detected a few times. The CDR3 DNA is TGCGCCAGCAGCTTCGAGTACGATACGCAGTATTTT. It translates to CASSFEYDTQYF. The chain has TRBV5-1 and TRBJ2-3; no clear D. The V gene lost 2 bases and the J gene lost 6 bases, with 7 bases spanning the gap. The CDR3 totals 12 residues. Germline assignment: CDR1 SGHRS and CDR2 YFSETQ.

V usage is TRBV28 and J usage is TRBJ1-1, with 7 bases lining up with TRBD1. The CDR3 has 15 amino acids. Germline V gene data show CDR1 as MDHEN and CDR2 as SYDVKM. Trimming removed 2 bases from V and 0 bases from J; junction bases left unmatched: 3. CDR3 bases: TGTGCCAGCAGTTTACAAGACAGGGTGAACACTGAAGCTTTCTTT. Encoded protein: CASSLQDRVNTEAFF.

The chain couples TRBV6-6 to TRBJ1-1; no reliable D call. Germline CDR1 and CDR2: MNHNY and SVGAGI (reference sequence). The CDR3 sequence is 14 residues long. V was trimmed by 5 bases and J by 1 base, leaving 11 bases between them. CDR3 amino acids: CASSHGRQNTEAFF. CDR3 bases: TGTGCCAGCAGTCACGGGAGACAGAACACTGAAGCTTTCTTT.

V is TRBV6-5 and J is TRBJ2-1; D unclear. This CDR3 comprises 15 residues. CDR1 MNHEY and CDR2 SVGAGI come from the germline V gene. The V end was cut by 0 bases, the J end by 3 bases, with 9 bases between. CDR3 in amino acids: CASSYSVIGYNEQFF. DNA for the CDR3: TGTGCCAGCAGTTACTCAGTAATCGGCTACAATGAGCAGTTCTTC.

This clonotype was recorded once. This sequence joins TRBV6-6 and TRBJ1-1, with a weak D call TRBD1 (6 bases). Per germline, CDR1 MNHNY and CDR2 SVGAGI (reference sequence). V was cut by 6 bases and J by 5 bases, with 13 bases left in between. CDR3 length: 13 amino acids. The CDR3 bases are TGTGCCAGCAGCAACACAGGGCGGACTGAAGCTTTCTTT. Residues: CASSNTGRTEAFF.

The J gene is TRBJ2-5, the V gene TRBV7-2; D unclear. Trimming took off 7 bases at V and 5 bases at J, with 11 bases between the two ends. The CDR3 runs 12 residues. The germline V gene has CDR1 SGHTA and CDR2 FQGNSA. The CDR3 here is CASTDYWETQYF. The CDR3 bases are TGTGCCAGCACCGATTACTGGGAGACCCAGTACTTC.

This clonotype appeared a few times. CDR3 nucleotide sequence: TGTGCCAGCAGCTTAACGGGACAGGCCCCCAGGAGGGCCTACAATGAGCAGTTCTTC. Its protein product is CASSLTGQAPRRAYNEQFF. V usage is TRBV7-9 and J usage is TRBJ2-1, with 8 bases fitting TRBD1. With 2 bases clipped from V and 2 bases from J, the junction kept 14 bases outside the gene matches. This CDR3 has 19 residues. Germline loops: CDR1 SEHNR, CDR2 FQNEAQ (reference sequence).

This clonotype turned up a few times. The chain recombines TRBV20-1 with TRBJ2-3; 11 bases agree with TRBD2. The CDR3 contains 16 residues. Germline CDR1 reads DFQATT; CDR2 reads SNEGSKA (reference sequence). The trim removed 5 bases at V and 2 bases at J, leaving 9 bases unmatched. CDR3 region: CSAEPRLAGFTDTQYF. The CDR3 nucleotides are TGCAGTGCTGAGCCTCGACTAGCGGGGTTCACAGATACGCAGTATTTT.

This clonotype showed up just a few times. This chain uses TRBV5-1 with TRBJ2-4; the D gene is possibly TRBD2 (5 bases). The J call may be faulty, since TRBJ2-7 better matches the DNA end. The CDR3 length is 14 residues. Germline V gives CDR1 SGHRS, CDR2 YFSETQ. CDR3 bases: TGCGCCAGCAGCTTGGTCGGGGTACCCTACGAGCAGTACTTC. Translated, it gives CASSLVGVPYEQYF.

The chain carries TRBV7-9 and TRBJ2-7, with 9 nucleotides matching TRBD1. Losses at the gene ends were 5 bases for V and 1 base for J; bases not matched to a gene: 9. Germline V gene data show CDR1 as SEHNR and CDR2 as FQNEAQ (reference sequence). This CDR3 has 16 amino acids. The CDR3 DNA follows: TGTGCCAGCAGCGAACAACCGGGACAGGGATCCTACGAGCAGTACTTC. This sequence encodes CASSEQPGQGSYEQYF.

To note about this clonotype: A read error may account for a junction end that differs from germline. The chain carries TRBV7-2 and TRBJ1-6, with D possibly being TRBD1 (5 bases). CDR3 length: 14 residues. CDR1 SGHTA and CDR2 FQGNSA come from the germline V gene. The CDR3 DNA follows: TGTGCCGGCAGCTCAGACAGCGTTCCTCGGGCCCTCCACTTT. This translates into CAGSSDSVPRALHF.